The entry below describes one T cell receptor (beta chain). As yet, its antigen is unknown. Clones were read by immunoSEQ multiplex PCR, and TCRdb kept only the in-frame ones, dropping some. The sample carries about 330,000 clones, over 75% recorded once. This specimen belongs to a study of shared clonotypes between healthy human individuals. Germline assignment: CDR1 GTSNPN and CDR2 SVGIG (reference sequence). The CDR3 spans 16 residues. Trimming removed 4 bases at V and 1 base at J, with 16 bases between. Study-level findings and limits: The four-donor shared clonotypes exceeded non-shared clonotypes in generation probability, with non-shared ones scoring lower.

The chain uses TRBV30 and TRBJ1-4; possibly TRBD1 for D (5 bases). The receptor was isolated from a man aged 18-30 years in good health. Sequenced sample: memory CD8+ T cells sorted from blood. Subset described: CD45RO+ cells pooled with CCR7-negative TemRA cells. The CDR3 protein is CAWKSGPWETNEKLFF. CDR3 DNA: TGTGCCTGGAAATCGGGACCATGGGAAACTAATGAAAAACTGTTTTTT.